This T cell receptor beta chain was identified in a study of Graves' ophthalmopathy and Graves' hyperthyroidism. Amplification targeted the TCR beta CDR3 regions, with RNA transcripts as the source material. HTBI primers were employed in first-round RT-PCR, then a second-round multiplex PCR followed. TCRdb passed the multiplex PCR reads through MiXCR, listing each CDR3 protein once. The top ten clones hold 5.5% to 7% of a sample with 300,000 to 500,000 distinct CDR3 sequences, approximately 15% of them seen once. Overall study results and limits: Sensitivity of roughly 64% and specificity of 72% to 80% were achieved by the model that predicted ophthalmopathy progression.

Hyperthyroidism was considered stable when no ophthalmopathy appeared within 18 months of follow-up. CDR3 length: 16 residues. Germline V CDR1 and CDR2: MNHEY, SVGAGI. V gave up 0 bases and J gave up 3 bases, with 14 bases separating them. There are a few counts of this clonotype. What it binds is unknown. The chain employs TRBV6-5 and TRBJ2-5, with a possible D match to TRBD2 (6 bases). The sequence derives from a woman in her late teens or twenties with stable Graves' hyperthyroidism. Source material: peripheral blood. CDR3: CASSYSRGRDEETQYF. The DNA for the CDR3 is TGTGCCAGCAGTTACTCTCGTGGGCGGGATGAAGAGACCCAGTACTTC.